This record covers a single TCR beta chain. Profiling relied on immunoSEQ multiplex PCR, and the TCRdb table lists in-frame clones only, not all of them. The table records some 690,000 clones, about 90% of them present only once. Trimming shortened V by 6 bases and J by 4 bases, and 7 bases separated the two germline ends. Looked up from germline, CDR1 is MNHNS and CDR2 is SASEGT. The CDR3 is made up of 11 amino acids. HIV-negative, healthy adults without recent acute infections or vaccinations were the donors. This record belongs to a study of shared clonotypes between healthy human individuals. This TCR was sampled from a man aged 18 to 35 in good health. Some clones in this sample may be carry-over from other donors' samples. V is TRBV6-1 and J is TRBJ2-7; D is uncertain. Sequences were obtained from memory CD8+ T cells from PBMCs. Sample subset: CD45RO+ cells pooled with CCR7-negative TemRA cells. As DNA, the CDR3 is TGTGCCAGCAGGCACAGATACGAGCAGTACTTC. It specifies CASRHRYEQYF.